This is a list of T cell receptor beta chains from one sample in a study of beta chain features in type 1 diabetes. The table came from immunoSEQ multiplex PCR; TCRdb's copy has only in-frame clones and leaves some out. The profile shows 150,000 or so clones, roughly 11% of them singletons. Sequenced input: central memory CD4+ T cells from blood. Receptors were obtained from a man younger than 35 in good health. CDR3s include the opening cysteine and the closing phenylalanine or tryptophan. Each record gives: clone size, V gene, D gene, J gene, CDR3 protein, CDR3 DNA. D genes are given only for firm matches. A clone size is listed for some rows: how often the clone was seen (once, few, many), or a class if it is expanded.

clone_size: NA; v_call: TRBV15; d_call: NA; j_call: TRBJ2-1; cdr3_aa: CATSRDRGGYNEQFF; cdr3_nt: TGTGCCACCAGCAGAGATCGGGGCGGATACAATGAGCAGTTCTTC
clone_size: NA; v_call: TRBV4-2; d_call: TRBD2; j_call: TRBJ2-1; cdr3_aa: CASSLGTSGINEQFF; cdr3_nt: TGTGCCAGCAGCTTAGGGACTAGCGGAATCAATGAGCAGTTCTTC
clone_size: few; v_call: TRBV29-1; d_call: NA; j_call: TRBJ1-1; cdr3_aa: CSASLKLFTEAFF; cdr3_nt: TGCAGCGCCTCCCTGAAGTTGTTCACTGAAGCTTTCTTT
clone_size: NA; v_call: TRBV7-2; d_call: TRBD2; j_call: TRBJ2-7; cdr3_aa: CASSLAGASGRAGYEQYF; cdr3_nt: TGTGCCAGCAGCTTAGCAGGCGCTAGCGGGAGGGCCGGGTACGAGCAGTACTTC
clone_size: NA; v_call: TRBV7-2; d_call: NA; j_call: TRBJ2-2; cdr3_aa: CASKRPYTGELFF; cdr3_nt: TGTGCCAGCAAACGCCCCTACACCGGGGAGCTGTTTTTT
clone_size: few; v_call: TRBV9; d_call: NA; j_call: TRBJ1-5; cdr3_aa: CASSARGDGNQPQHF; cdr3_nt: TGTGCCAGCAGTGCCCGGGGGGATGGCAATCAGCCCCAGCATTTT
clone_size: NA; v_call: TRBV7-9; d_call: TRBD2; j_call: TRBJ2-3; cdr3_aa: CASSSLLAGSTDTQYF; cdr3_nt: TGTGCCAGCAGCTCCCTCCTAGCGGGGAGCACAGATACGCAGTATTTT
clone_size: NA; v_call: TRBV28; d_call: NA; j_call: TRBJ2-5; cdr3_aa: CASSLGPAGETQYF; cdr3_nt: TGTGCCAGCAGTTTGGGTCCTGCTGGGGAGACCCAGTACTTC
clone_size: NA; v_call: TRBV9; d_call: NA; j_call: TRBJ1-1; cdr3_aa: CASSVESLGTEAFF; cdr3_nt: TGTGCCAGCAGCGTAGAGAGTCTGGGCACTGAAGCTTTCTTT
clone_size: many; v_call: TRBV7-3; d_call: NA; j_call: TRBJ2-2; cdr3_aa: CASSFERQENTGELFF; cdr3_nt: TGTGCCAGCAGCTTCGAAAGACAGGAGAACACCGGGGAGCTGTTTTTT
clone_size: few; v_call: TRBV7-9; d_call: TRBD1; j_call: TRBJ1-2; cdr3_aa: CASSLDRGPGYTF; cdr3_nt: TGTGCCAGCAGCTTAGACAGGGGGCCTGGCTACACCTTC
clone_size: many; v_call: TRBV7-2; d_call: NA; j_call: TRBJ2-7; cdr3_aa: CASSLAGARAEQYF; cdr3_nt: TGTGCCAGCAGCTTAGCCGGGGCCCGTGCCGAGCAGTACTTC
clone_size: NA; v_call: TRBV28; d_call: TRBD1; j_call: TRBJ1-4; cdr3_aa: CASTALAGGREKLFF; cdr3_nt: TGTGCCAGCACCGCCCTAGCAGGGGGCCGGGAAAAACTGTTTTTT
clone_size: few; v_call: TRBV20-1; d_call: NA; j_call: TRBJ2-5; cdr3_aa: CSARWQETQYF; cdr3_nt: TGCAGTGCTAGGTGGCAAGAGACCCAGTACTTC
clone_size: NA; v_call: TRBV29-1; d_call: NA; j_call: TRBJ2-2; cdr3_aa: CSGAGAAGELFF; cdr3_nt: TGCAGCGGGGCCGGGGCGGCCGGGGAGCTGTTTTTT
clone_size: few; v_call: TRBV28; d_call: TRBD1; j_call: TRBJ1-1; cdr3_aa: CASSSSLQGAFSEAFF; cdr3_nt: TGTGCCAGCAGCTCCTCCCTCCAGGGGGCGTTCTCTGAAGCTTTCTTT
clone_size: NA; v_call: TRBV7-3; d_call: TRBD1; j_call: TRBJ2-3; cdr3_aa: CASSLRQGAVRDTQYF; cdr3_nt: TGTGCCAGCAGCTTACGCCAGGGGGCGGTTCGGGATACGCAGTATTTT
clone_size: few; v_call: TRBV4-2; d_call: NA; j_call: TRBJ1-6; cdr3_aa: CASSQESGYDSPLHF; cdr3_nt: TGTGCCAGCAGCCAAGAATCCGGGTATGATTCACCCCTCCACTTT
clone_size: many; v_call: TRBV7-2; d_call: TRBD2; j_call: TRBJ2-3; cdr3_aa: CASSLRAASGISTDTQYF; cdr3_nt: TGTGCCAGCAGCTTACGAGCCGCTAGCGGGATCAGCACAGATACGCAGTATTTT
clone_size: NA; v_call: TRBV5-1; d_call: TRBD2; j_call: TRBJ2-5; cdr3_aa: CASSTLAGQGETQYF; cdr3_nt: TGCGCCAGCAGCACACTAGCGGGGCAGGGTGAGACCCAGTACTTC
clone_size: few; v_call: TRBV15; d_call: NA; j_call: TRBJ2-3; cdr3_aa: CATSRGRTTDTQYF; cdr3_nt: TGTGCCACCAGCAGGGGTAGGACCACAGATACGCAGTATTTT
clone_size: NA; v_call: TRBV6-5; d_call: TRBD2; j_call: TRBJ2-1; cdr3_aa: CASSKGRGGSNEQFF; cdr3_nt: TGTGCCAGCAGTAAGGGTCGTGGCGGGAGTAATGAGCAGTTCTTC
clone_size: NA; v_call: TRBV6-5; d_call: TRBD2; j_call: TRBJ2-1; cdr3_aa: CASTPGTSGPNEQFF; cdr3_nt: TGTGCCAGCACTCCCGGGACTAGCGGGCCCAATGAGCAGTTCTTC
clone_size: few; v_call: TRBV6-5; d_call: TRBD1; j_call: TRBJ2-7; cdr3_aa: CASSLKKTGYEQYF; cdr3_nt: TGTGCCAGCAGTTTGAAGAAGACAGGGTACGAGCAGTACTTC
clone_size: NA; v_call: TRBV29-1; d_call: NA; j_call: TRBJ2-1; cdr3_aa: CSVAERASGIHEQFF; cdr3_nt: TGCAGCGTCGCAGAACGGGCCTCAGGGATCCATGAGCAGTTCTTC
clone_size: NA; v_call: TRBV4-3; d_call: TRBD1; j_call: TRBJ2-7; cdr3_aa: CASSRGTGVYEQYF; cdr3_nt: TGCGCCAGCAGCCGCGGGACAGGGGTGTACGAGCAGTACTTC
clone_size: few; v_call: TRBV30; d_call: NA; j_call: TRBJ1-2; cdr3_aa: CAWSPSGGSYGYTF; cdr3_nt: TGTGCCTGGAGCCCGAGCGGGGGTAGTTATGGCTACACCTTC
clone_size: NA; v_call: TRBV6-6; d_call: TRBD1; j_call: TRBJ2-7; cdr3_aa: CASRSGQGPYEQYF; cdr3_nt: TGTGCCAGCAGATCCGGACAGGGGCCGTACGAGCAGTACTTC
clone_size: NA; v_call: TRBV18; d_call: TRBD1; j_call: TRBJ2-2; cdr3_aa: CASSPGTGKLAGELFF; cdr3_nt: TGTGCCAGCTCACCGGGGACAGGGAAACTTGCCGGGGAGCTGTTTTTT
clone_size: NA; v_call: TRBV4-3; d_call: TRBD1; j_call: TRBJ1-2; cdr3_aa: CASSQDFGTGWIGYTF; cdr3_nt: TGCGCCAGCAGCCAAGATTTTGGGACAGGATGGATTGGCTACACCTTC
clone_size: NA; v_call: TRBV15; d_call: TRBD1; j_call: TRBJ2-5; cdr3_aa: CATSSLTGQGETQYF; cdr3_nt: TGTGCCACCAGCAGCCTCACAGGACAGGGCGAGACCCAGTACTTC
clone_size: few; v_call: TRBV6-5; d_call: TRBD2; j_call: TRBJ2-5; cdr3_aa: CASGLAGGGQYF; cdr3_nt: TGTGCCAGCGGACTAGCGGGAGGGGGGCAGTACTTC
clone_size: few; v_call: TRBV7-8; d_call: NA; j_call: TRBJ2-1; cdr3_aa: CASSWERRRDPYNEQFF; cdr3_nt: TGTGCCAGCAGCTGGGAAAGGCGGAGGGACCCCTACAATGAGCAGTTCTTC
clone_size: NA; v_call: TRBV6-5; d_call: NA; j_call: TRBJ2-1; cdr3_aa: CASSYWRNEQFF; cdr3_nt: TGTGCCAGCAGTTACTGGAGGAATGAGCAGTTCTTC
clone_size: few; v_call: TRBV7-9; d_call: NA; j_call: TRBJ2-5; cdr3_aa: CASSLGQETQYF; cdr3_nt: TGTGCCAGCAGCTTAGGACAAGAGACCCAGTACTTC
clone_size: many; v_call: TRBV28; d_call: TRBD2; j_call: TRBJ2-1; cdr3_aa: CASSFSLAGQPNEQFF; cdr3_nt: TGTGCCAGCAGTTTCTCTCTAGCGGGCCAACCTAATGAGCAGTTCTTC
clone_size: NA; v_call: TRBV14; d_call: TRBD1; j_call: TRBJ1-5; cdr3_aa: CASSRTGANQPQHF; cdr3_nt: TGTGCCAGCAGTCGGACAGGGGCGAATCAGCCCCAGCATTTT